These 18 T cell receptor beta chains came from one sample sequenced in a study of beta chain features in type 1 diabetes. Sequencing targeted expressed TCRB transcripts, as all isolated RNA had been reverse transcribed. The data were produced by immunoSEQ multiplex PCR, yet TCRdb's version contains in-frame clones alone and is incomplete. The table records fewer than 350,000 clones, about 7.8% of them present only once. The sample was central memory CD4+ T cells from blood. Receptor source: a woman in her late teens or twenties in good health.

The chain joins TRBV7-9 to TRBJ1-1, with D unresolved. V dropped 8 bases and J dropped 4 bases, with 17 bases sitting between them. The CDR3 is 14 residues long. CDR1 and CDR2 (germline): SEHNR, FQNEAQ (reference sequence). CDR3 sequence: CASFKGGSSTEAFF. The CDR3 coding sequence is TGTGCCAGCTTCAAAGGAGGAAGTAGCACTGAAGCTTTCTTT.

A few counts support this clone. The rearrangement uses TRBV7-6 and TRBJ2-1; 10 nucleotides agree with TRBD2. The ends lost 0 bases at V and 4 bases at J; junction bases unmatched: 9. The CDR3 has 18 residues. The germline gives CDR1 SGHVS, CDR2 FNYEAQ. CDR3 nucleotide sequence: TGTGCCAGCAGCTTAGCCGCTAGCGGGGGAGAGAGATACAATGAGCAGTTCTTC. This encodes CASSLAASGGERYNEQFF.

The chain carries TRBV6-5 and TRBJ1-4, with unresolved D. Germline CDR1 and CDR2: MNHEY and SVGAGI. The CDR3 is made up of 14 amino acids. Trimming cost V 0 bases and J 5 bases, with 7 bases left between them. In DNA form, the CDR3 reads TGTGCCAGCAGTTACTCTGGCAGCAATGAAAAACTGTTTTTT. Protein: CASSYSGSNEKLFF.

The rearrangement joins TRBV7-9 to TRBJ1-5; perhaps TRBD1 as D (6 bases). The CDR3 sequence is 15 residues long. Per the germline V gene, CDR1 is SEHNR and CDR2 is FQNEAQ (reference sequence). V was clipped by 1 base and J by 7 bases, with 14 bases between them. The CDR3 is CASSLGRGGHQPQHF. DNA of the CDR3: TGTGCCAGCAGCTTAGGGAGGGGGGGGCACCAGCCCCAGCATTTT.

In its sample, this clone was seen a few times. The chain is built from TRBV6-6 and TRBJ2-1; 11 nucleotides align to TRBD2. Germline CDR1 and CDR2: MNHNY and SVGAGI (reference sequence). This CDR3 spans 15 amino acids. V was clipped by 6 bases and J by 6 bases; unmatched bases: 7. In DNA, the CDR3 is TGTGCCAGCAGGTCCGGGACTAGCGGAACCAATGAGCAGTTCTTC. Translated, it gives CASRSGTSGTNEQFF.

This clone was seen repeatedly, ten times or more. The genes are TRBV14 and TRBJ2-7, with 7 bases matching TRBD2. CDR1 SGHDN and CDR2 FVKESK come from the germline V gene. V lost 3 bases, J lost 5 bases, and 7 bases stayed unmatched. This CDR3 has 14 amino acids. In DNA form, the CDR3 reads TGTGCCAGCAGCCAGCGAGGGCTAGCGGACGAGCAGTACTTC. The encoded protein is CASSQRGLADEQYF.

The genes are TRBV5-1 and TRBJ2-5, with 8 bases aligning to TRBD1. CDR3 length equals 13 residues. V trimming: 4 bases; J trimming: 2 bases; junction bases outside the gene matches: 1. The germline CDR1 and CDR2 sequences are SGHRS and YFSETQ. CDR3 protein: CASSGQGQETQYF. The DNA of the CDR3 is TGCGCCAGCAGCGGACAGGGACAAGAGACCCAGTACTTC.

V is TRBV7-2 and J is TRBJ2-5; possible D gene TRBD2, 5 bases. Germline V lookup: CDR1 SGHTA, CDR2 FQGNSA. The CDR3 is made up of 15 amino acids. Trimming removed 5 bases at V and 4 bases at J, with 17 bases between. CDR3 in amino acids: CASSQDRRRGETQYF. Here the CDR3 DNA reads TGTGCCAGCAGCCAAGATCGACGACGGGGAGAGACCCAGTACTTC.

This clone occurred many times. The chain employs TRBV5-5 and TRBJ2-7; TRBD2 might be the D (6 bases). Germline CDR1 SGHKS, CDR2 YYEKEE (reference sequence). The CDR3 is 19 residues long. V lost 3 bases to trimming and J lost 4 bases, with 29 bases between them. DNA of the CDR3: TGTGCCAGCAGCTCTAGCAGGTCCGCGTCGTCGGGGGTGCAATACGAGCAGTACTTC. Translation: CASSSSRSASSGVQYEQYF.

Here the CDR3 DNA reads TGTGCCAGCAGCTCTCCCCGGGACAGGGGCCACGAGCAGTACTTC. Amino acid sequence: CASSSPRDRGHEQYF. The rearrangement joins TRBV5-4 to TRBJ2-7, with 10 positions matching TRBD1. Unmatched junction bases numbered 8, after V lost 3 bases and J lost 5 bases. Germline CDR1 is SGHNT and CDR2 is YYREEE (reference sequence). This CDR3 is 15 amino acids long.

In this sample, this clone turned up a few times. V and J are TRBV6-1 and TRBJ2-7; no firm D call. V was shortened by 3 bases and J by 3 bases, with 18 bases between the two germline ends. The CDR3 is 16 residues long. CDR1 and CDR2 (germline): MNHNS, SASEGT. DNA for the CDR3: TGTGCCAGCAGTGAGGGCTTTCAGGATTTGGGCTACGAGCAGTACGTC. It codes for CASSEGFQDLGYEQYV.

The chain joins TRBV20-1 to TRBJ2-3, with D possibly being TRBD2 (5 bases). This CDR3 spans 11 amino acids. CDR1 is DFQATT and CDR2 is SNEGSKA in the germline V gene (reference sequence). Trimming took 5 bases from V and 6 from J, leaving 9 bases between them. Written as DNA, the CDR3 is TGCAGTGCTGCCCCGGGGGATACGCAGTATTTT. Amino acids: CSAAPGDTQYF.

This clone was seen only a few times. The V and J genes are TRBV7-9 and TRBJ1-2, with TRBD1 matching 7 bases. The germline CDR1 and CDR2 sequences are SEHNR and FQNEAQ (reference sequence). Trimming cost V 2 bases and J 4 bases; bases outside gene matches: 7. CDR3 length: 15 amino acids. CDR3 in amino acids: CASSLSGTESYGYTF. For the CDR3, the DNA is TGTGCCAGCAGCTTATCGGGGACAGAGAGCTATGGCTACACCTTC.

The chain recombines TRBV10-3 with TRBJ2-7; 7 bases line up with TRBD1. V lost 2 bases, J lost 5 bases, and 9 bases stayed unmatched. The CDR3 runs 15 residues. Germline-derived CDR1 and CDR2 are ENHRY and SYGVKD. The CDR3 is CAISELNRGSHEQYV. The CDR3 DNA is TGTGCCATCAGTGAGCTAAACAGGGGAAGCCACGAGCAGTACGTC.

This clone was counted between two and nine times. The genes are TRBV6-5 and TRBJ2-1; tentatively, D is TRBD1 (6 bases). This CDR3 has 16 residues. Germline V gene lookup returns CDR1 MNHEY and CDR2 SVGAGI. The ends were cut back, 0 bases at V and 8 bases at J, with 17 bases in the middle. The CDR3 loop reads CASSYSPSAGDDEQFF. The DNA for the CDR3 is TGTGCCAGCAGTTACTCGCCTTCGGCAGGGGACGATGAGCAGTTCTTC.

V is TRBV7-9 and J is TRBJ2-1; 7 bases are a match to TRBD1. The V segment lost 5 bases and the J segment 0 bases; nucleotides outside the gene matches: 7. CDR1 and CDR2 (germline): SEHNR, FQNEAQ (reference sequence). The CDR3 consists of 16 residues. Here the CDR3 DNA reads TGTGCCAGCAGCCTCCACAGGGGCAGCTCCTACAATGAGCAGTTCTTC. It encodes CASSLHRGSSYNEQFF. The variable domain in full, with the rest retrieved from reference TRBV7-9 and TRBJ2-1, is DTGVSQNPRHKITKRGQNVTFRCDPISEHNRLYWYRQTLGQGPEFLTYFQNEAQLEKSRLLSDRFSAERPKGSFSTLEIQRTEQGDSAMYLCASSLHRGSSYNEQFFGPGTRLTVL.

This clone was recorded only once. The rearrangement links TRBV18 to TRBJ2-5, with D possibly matching TRBD2 (6 bases). In germline, CDR1 is KGHSH, CDR2 LQKENI. The CDR3 runs 13 residues. V lost 2 bases and J 7 bases, leaving 11 bases between the germline ends. The CDR3 sequence: CASSPMGGATQYF. The CDR3 region has the DNA TGTGCCAGCTCACCAATGGGGGGTGCGACCCAGTACTTC.

There are a few counts of this clone. J is TRBJ1-2 and V is TRBV19, with unresolved D. V was trimmed by 6 bases and J by 3 bases, leaving 11 bases between them. CDR3 length: 13 residues. Germline loops: CDR1 LNHDA, CDR2 SQIVND (reference sequence). The CDR3 nucleotides are TGTGCCAGTAGCCAGCTCGGAGACTATGGCTACACCTTC. Its protein is CASSQLGDYGYTF.